This TCR beta chain was observed in a study of blood T cell repertoires in COVID-19. Across the study: COVID-19 samples, acute and convalescent, were from the United States, Italy and Spain. The analysed material was cDNA or gDNA that came from T cells, B-cell-depleted T cells, or PBMCs.

The CDR3 contains 16 residues. Germline CDR1 and CDR2: SGHRS and YFSETQ. The ends lost 7 bases at V and 1 base at J; junction bases unmatched: 12. Per the original data handling: Amplified reference gene primers provided the basis for estimating nucleated cell counts. Sequenced by immunoSEQ multiplex PCR; TCRdb stores in-frame clones only, minus some. The V and J calls and clone size are taken from that table; D and trimming were inferred from the DNA. The repertoire holds under 130,000 clones, with more than 80% as singletons. The chain uses TRBV5-1 and TRBJ1-1, with 8 bases fitting TRBD1. Sequencing was carried out using peripheral blood. This clonotype was sampled from a woman aged 70 to 79 with acute or convalescent COVID-19. The DNA of the CDR3 is TGCGCCAGCCGTGGGCCAGGGGGCCTACAGAACACTGAAGCTTTCTTT. This sequence encodes CASRGPGGLQNTEAFF.